What follows are 29 T cell receptor beta chains derived from one specimen sequenced in a study of blood T cells in healthy people across ages. PCR was performed a second time for about 6 to 11 cycles using a sample-barcoded 5' primer and a J-beta primer mix. TCRdb passed the 5' RACE reads through MiXCR, listing each CDR3 protein once. Of roughly 800,000 distinct CDR3 sequences listed, 58% were seen once; the top ten hold 20% to 25%. Material: blood. The receptors shown here come from a man aged 25 to 40 in good health.

This clonotype appeared a single time. The chain links TRBV21-1 to TRBJ2-7; the tabulated D call, TRBD1, remains unverified against the DNA. TRBV21-1 is noted as a pseudogene. The CDR3 length is 18 residues. CDR3 sequence (DNA): TGTGCCAGCAGCAAATCGGGCAGGGTCGGCCGGAGTTTTTACGAGCAGTACTTC. Its translation is CASSKSGRVGRSFYEQYF.

The table lists this clonotype with many counts. Germline is not matched at one junction end, which may reflect a read error. The chain recombines TRBV3-1 with TRBJ1-2, with a tentative D call TRBD1 (5 bases). The CDR3 is 13 residues long. Germline CDR1 LGHDT, CDR2 YNNKEL (reference sequence). The DNA for the CDR3 is TGTGCCAGCCGCCAGACAGAGACTTATGGCTACACCTTC. Its protein product is CASRQTETYGYTF.

The V gene is TRBV6-5, the J gene TRBJ2-1; TRBD2 aligns across 7 bases. CDR1 is MNHEY, CDR2 SVGAGI, per germline. V shed 0 bases and J 13 bases; nucleotides not matched to a gene: 6. This CDR3 comprises 13 residues. This chain's CDR3 is CASSYSSQREQFF. CDR3 DNA: TGTGCCAGCAGTTACTCCTCGCAGCGGGAACAGTTCTTC.

The chain is built from TRBV5-1 and TRBJ1-1; the D is unclear. The CDR3 totals 13 residues. Germline V lookup: CDR1 SGHRS, CDR2 YFSETQ. V was trimmed by 5 bases and J by 0 bases, leaving 8 bases between them. The CDR3: CASRVEVNTEAFF. As DNA, the CDR3 is TGCGCCAGCAGGGTGGAAGTGAACACTGAAGCTTTCTTT.

This clonotype was recorded many times. The rearrangement joins TRBV7-9 to TRBJ1-2; 9 nucleotides align to TRBD1. The germline V gene encodes CDR1 SEHNR and CDR2 FQNEAQ (reference sequence). V shed 5 bases, J shed 0 bases, and the junction held 7 bases outside the gene matches. The CDR3 covers 16 residues. CDR3 DNA sequence: TGTGCCAGCAGCCCAGAGGGACAGGGACCTAACTATGGCTACACCTTC. Amino acids: CASSPEGQGPNYGYTF.

The chain employs TRBV20-1 and TRBJ1-2; D remains ambiguous. The ends were cut back, 3 bases at V and 2 bases at J, with 10 bases in the middle. This CDR3 has 13 residues. Germline loops: CDR1 DFQATT, CDR2 SNEGSKA (reference sequence). For the CDR3, the DNA is TGCAGTGCTAGCGCTACGAGGAACTATGGCTACACCTTC. Its translation is CSASATRNYGYTF.

V usage is TRBV7-8 and J usage is TRBJ2-7; TRBD1 or TRBD2 may be the D gene (5 bases each). V shed 10 bases and J shed 9 bases, with 19 bases lying between them. Germline assignment: CDR1 SGHVS and CDR2 FQNEAQ. The CDR3 is 12 residues long. CDR3 region: CATQGAAWGQYF. The CDR3 nucleotides are TGTGCCACCCAGGGAGCGGCTTGGGGGCAGTACTTC. The full variable domain, completed using reference TRBV7-8 and TRBJ2-7, is GAGVSQSPRYKVAKRGQDVALRCDPISGHVSLFWYQQALGQGPEFLTYFQNEAQLDKSGLPSDRFFAERPEGSVSTLKIQRTQQEDSAVYLCATQGAAWGQYFGPGTRLTVT.

The chain carries TRBV11-2 and TRBJ1-6; TRBD1 is a possible D gene (6 bases). The CDR3 spans 15 residues. The germline CDR1 and CDR2 sequences are SGHAT and FQNNGV. Between the trimmed V and J ends, which lost 4 bases and 17 bases, there was a span of 24 bases. The CDR3 DNA reads as TGTGCCAGCAGCTACGCGAGGGGAGGGCCTGGGGACATCCACTTT. It codes for CASSYARGGPGDIHF.

This clonotype turned up a few times. The V call is TRBV29-1, the J call TRBJ2-7; D is undetermined. Trimming pared 7 bases from V and 6 bases from J, leaving 16 bases between. CDR3 length: 12 amino acids. Per the germline V gene, CDR1 is SQVTM and CDR2 is ANQGSEA. The CDR3 coding sequence is TGCAGCGCCCTTAGAGGAGAAAGCGAGCAGTACTTC. Amino acid sequence: CSALRGESEQYF.

The chain is built from TRBV28 and TRBJ1-2, with a weak D call TRBD1 (5 bases). V lost 10 bases and J 5 bases, leaving 23 bases between the germline ends. This CDR3 has 15 amino acids. CDR1 MDHEN and CDR2 SYDVKM come from the germline V gene. Here the CDR3 reads CATGEGISDSYGYTF. The CDR3 DNA sequence: TGTGCCACCGGTGAGGGGATTTCCGACTCTTATGGCTACACCTTC.

This clonotype came up a few times. Relative to the germline gene, one junction end is altered; a read error may explain this. The chain uses TRBV7-2 and TRBJ1-2; no definite D call. The V gene's germline CDR1 is SGHTA and CDR2 FQGNSA. CDR3 size: 12 residues. The CDR3 sequence is CASSLEPYGYTF. The CDR3 nucleotides are TGTGCCAGCAGCTTAGAGCCGTATGGTTACACCTTC.

This clonotype showed up just a few times. This sequence joins TRBV12-3 or TRBV12-4 and TRBJ1-2; D is ambiguous. The CDR3 runs 14 residues. V was clipped by 2 bases and J by 8 bases, with 15 bases between them. CDR3 protein: CASSLNRDGAGYTF. The CDR3 nucleotides are TGTGCCAGCAGTTTAAACCGGGATGGTGCAGGCTACACCTTC.

The rearrangement links TRBV12-3 or TRBV12-4 to TRBJ2-2, with D possibly being TRBD1 (6 bases). There are 15 residues in the CDR3. V shed 2 bases and J shed 2 bases, with 9 bases lying between them. CDR3 sequence (DNA): TGTGCCAGCAGTTTACCGGACAGAAACACCGGGGAGCTGTTTTTT. Translating it yields CASSLPDRNTGELFF.

The gene calls are TRBV7-2 and TRBJ1-2, with 7 bases fitting TRBD1. This CDR3 contains 19 residues. J was trimmed by 7 bases and V by 3 bases; bases with no gene match: 23. Germline V gives CDR1 SGHTA, CDR2 FQGNSA. The CDR3 DNA follows: TGTGCCAGCAGCTTCAAGGGGGCGGACAGTTCGGCGCTCAGGTTTGGCTACACCTTC. It is translated as CASSFKGADSSALRFGYTF.

The genes are TRBV20-1 and TRBJ2-5, with 9 bases lining up with TRBD2. There are 15 residues in the CDR3. With V trimmed by 6 bases and J by 1 base, 9 bases remained unmatched. CDR1 is DFQATT, CDR2 SNEGSKA, per germline (reference sequence). DNA for the CDR3: TGCAGTGCCCTGGATAGCGGGGGCCTCCAAGAGACCCAGTACTTC. It is translated as CSALDSGGLQETQYF.

This clonotype has only a few counts. This chain connects TRBV12-3 or TRBV12-4 to TRBJ1-2, with D uncertain. CDR3 length: 11 amino acids. V lost 4 bases to trimming and J lost 8 bases, with 8 bases between them. DNA for the CDR3: TGTGCCAGCAGTTGGCGAGGCGGCTACACCTTC. Translating gives CASSWRGGYTF.

The CDR3 here is CASSQERVSTDTQYF. Here the CDR3 DNA reads TGTGCCAGCAGCCAGGAGCGGGTCAGCACAGATACGCAGTATTTT. This sequence joins TRBV3-1 and TRBJ2-3, with a weak D call TRBD2 (6 bases). The CDR3 is made up of 15 amino acids. Looked up from germline, CDR1 is LGHDT and CDR2 is YNNKEL (reference sequence). The V gene lost 3 bases and the J gene lost 0 bases, with 10 bases spanning the gap.

This chain joins TRBV12-3 or TRBV12-4 and TRBJ1-4; D is ambiguous. The V end was cut by 3 bases, the J end by 5 bases, with 10 bases between. The CDR3 is 14 residues long. Here the CDR3 DNA reads TGTGCCAGCAGTTTGAGGCAGGCGAATGAAAAACTGTTTTTT. It specifies CASSLRQANEKLFF.

This clonotype was seen a handful of times. The chain has TRBV4-2 and TRBJ2-4; D is perhaps TRBD1 (5 bases). With 4 bases removed from V and 0 bases from J, the gap between germline ends came to 16 bases. Germline V gives CDR1 LGHNA, CDR2 YNFKEQ. This CDR3 spans 17 amino acids. CDR3 in amino acids: CASSRGDRTLAKNIQYF. CDR3 DNA sequence: TGTGCCAGCAGCCGAGGAGACAGAACCCTAGCCAAAAACATTCAGTACTTC.

The chain has TRBV6-6 and TRBJ1-1; D not resolved. The germline V gene has CDR1 MNHNY and CDR2 SVGAGI (reference sequence). This CDR3 has 14 amino acids. The germline V and J ends were trimmed by 5 bases and 4 bases, with 14 bases remaining between them. CDR3 residues: CASSGRLEGTEAFF. CDR3 coding DNA: TGTGCCAGCAGTGGACGTTTGGAGGGCACTGAAGCTTTCTTT.

This clonotype was found a few times. The rearrangement joins TRBV7-2 to TRBJ2-4, with no clear D. Germline CDR1 and CDR2: SGHTA and FQGNSA. The CDR3 loop spans 12 amino acids. Trimming stripped 5 bases from V and 15 bases from J, with 17 bases between. The CDR3 sequence: CASSLQGNRPYF. CDR3 DNA: TGTGCCAGCAGCCTACAAGGGAATAGGCCGTACTTC.

This chain connects TRBV20-1 to TRBJ1-2; D may be TRBD1 (5 bases). Trimming pared 6 bases from V and 2 bases from J, leaving 7 bases between. CDR3 length: 11 residues. Looked up from germline, CDR1 is DFQATT and CDR2 is SNEGSKA (reference sequence). The CDR3 DNA sequence: TGCAGTGCGGCAGGGAACTATGGCTACACCTTC. Translated: CSAAGNYGYTF.

DNA of the CDR3: TGCGCCAGCAGCTTGGCCGGACAGAACTACAATGAGCAGTACTTC. It yields the protein CASSLAGQNYNEQYF. The gene calls are TRBV5-1 and TRBJ2-7; tentatively, D is TRBD1 (6 bases). This CDR3 is 15 amino acids long. Germline-derived CDR1 and CDR2 are SGHRS and YFSETQ. The V end was cut by 0 bases, the J end by 7 bases, with 17 bases between.

This clonotype appeared once. This sequence joins TRBV7-7 and TRBJ2-1; D gene unclear. Germline CDR1 reads SSHAT; CDR2 reads FNYEAQ (reference sequence). The CDR3 covers 13 residues. Trimming pared 5 bases from V and 4 bases from J, leaving 9 bases between. The CDR3 bases are TGTGCCAGCAGCGTGGATTTATACAATGAGCAGTTCTTC. Its translation is CASSVDLYNEQFF.

The V gene is TRBV20-1, the J gene TRBJ2-5; 8 bases map to TRBD2. The CDR3 is 12 residues long. V dropped 6 bases and J dropped 2; count of bases not matched to a gene: 2. CDR1 is DFQATT and CDR2 is SNEGSKA in the germline V gene (reference sequence). CDR3 sequence: CSAGTRQETQYF. CDR3 coding DNA: TGCAGTGCAGGGACTAGGCAAGAGACCCAGTACTTC.

This chain uses TRBV12-3 or TRBV12-4 with TRBJ2-5; tentatively, D is TRBD1 (5 bases). V was shortened by 7 bases and J by 4 bases, with 19 bases between the two germline ends. CDR3 length: 15 amino acids. The CDR3 spells CASTAGSQGGETQYF. DNA of the CDR3: TGTGCCAGCACCGCAGGGTCTCAGGGTGGAGAGACCCAGTACTTC.

CDR3 protein: CSARVYRDREIEQYF. CDR3 nucleotide sequence: TGCAGTGCTAGAGTCTATAGGGACAGGGAAATCGAGCAGTACTTC. The chain combines TRBV20-1 with TRBJ2-4; 9 bases line up with TRBD1. The end of the DNA fits TRBJ2-7 better, so the J call may be wrong. The germline gives CDR1 DFQATT, CDR2 SNEGSKA (reference sequence). This CDR3 contains 15 residues.

CDR3 region: CASRGLRPGANVLTF. The CDR3 DNA reads as TGCGCCAGCAGGGGCCTTAGGCCTGGGGCCAACGTCCTGACTTTC. V and J are TRBV5-1 and TRBJ2-6; D gene unclear. CDR1 is SGHRS, CDR2 YFSETQ, per germline. The CDR3 sequence is 15 residues long. Trimming shortened V by 5 bases and J by 2 bases, and 11 bases separated the two germline ends.

J is TRBJ2-6 and V is TRBV12-3 or TRBV12-4; TRBD1 aligns across 8 bases. The CDR3 consists of 20 residues. V trimming: 6 bases; J trimming: 0 bases; junction bases outside the gene matches: 16. The DNA of the CDR3 is TGTGCCAGCAGCCGTCCCGGGACAGGTTTCCCAAACTCTGGGGCCAACGTCCTGACTTTC. Its translation: CASSRPGTGFPNSGANVLTF.